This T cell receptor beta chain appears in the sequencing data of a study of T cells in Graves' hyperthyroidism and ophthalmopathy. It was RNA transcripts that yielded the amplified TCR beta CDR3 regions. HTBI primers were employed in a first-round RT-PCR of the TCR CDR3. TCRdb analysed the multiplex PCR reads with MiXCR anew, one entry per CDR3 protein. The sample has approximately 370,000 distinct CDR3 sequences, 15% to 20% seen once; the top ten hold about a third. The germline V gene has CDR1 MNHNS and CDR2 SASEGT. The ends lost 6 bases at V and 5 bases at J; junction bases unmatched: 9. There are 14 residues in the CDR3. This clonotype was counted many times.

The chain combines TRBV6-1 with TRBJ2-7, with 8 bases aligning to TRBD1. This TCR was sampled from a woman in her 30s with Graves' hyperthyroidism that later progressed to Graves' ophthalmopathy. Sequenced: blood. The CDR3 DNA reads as TGTGCCAGCAGGGATCGACAGGGGACCCACGAGCAGTACTTC. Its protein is CASRDRQGTHEQYF.